Sequencing of this T cell receptor (beta chain) was carried out in a study of T cell responses to AZD1222 COVID-19 vaccine. General study points: Unmutated variant regions are reportedly targeted by nearly half of spike-specific TCRs. The sample set comprised mostly white British donors with more females, and clonal diversity was possibly underestimated. Rises in breadth and depth of Spike-specific TCRs came after two AZD1222 doses. Baseline testing showed seropositivity in only six AZD1222 recipients.

The CDR3 is 16 amino acids. J was trimmed by 3 bases and V by 5 bases; bases with no gene match: 13. Germline V gives CDR1 LNHDA, CDR2 SQIVND (reference sequence). This clone appeared a few times. The antigen is not known. Clones were sequenced by immunoSEQ multiplex PCR, and TCRdb holds only the in-frame ones, with some missing. The sample records about 120,000 clones, about 86% being singletons. The clonotype originates from an adult in good health. Here the sequenced sample was peripheral blood, taken on day 0 of AZD1222 vaccination. The chain links TRBV19 to TRBJ2-7; 7 positions match TRBD1. The CDR3 loop reads CASSPWTGPPHYEQYF. CDR3 sequence (DNA): TGTGCCAGTAGTCCATGGACAGGCCCGCCTCACTACGAGCAGTACTTC.